The subject of this entry is one T cell receptor beta chain. Antigen unknown. The CDR3 is 13 residues long. Germline V lookup: CDR1 MNHNY, CDR2 SVGAGI (reference sequence). The ends lost 2 bases at V and 8 bases at J; junction bases unmatched: 3. These data are taken from a study of T cell responses to AZD1222 COVID-19 vaccine. For the study at large: Second doses were pooled across both intervals (about 4 or about 12 weeks). General study findings and limits: Spike-specific TCR breadth and depth grew following two AZD1222 doses. Clonal diversity was possibly underestimated; the donors were predominantly white British and more often female.

Produced via immunoSEQ multiplex PCR; TCRdb's table is partial and in-frame only. The sample shows 110,000 to 150,000 clones, 80% to 90% of them seen only once. Sequencing was performed on peripheral blood, taken on day 0 of AZD1222 vaccination. The sequence came from an adult in good health. This chain joins TRBV6-6 and TRBJ1-2, with TRBD1 matching over 9 bases. For the CDR3, the DNA is TGTGCCAGCAGTTACGGGACAGGGTCAGGCTACACCTTC. Translation: CASSYGTGSGYTF.